Listed below are T cell receptor beta chains from one sample, sequenced in a study of low-dose radiotherapy and immunotherapy resistance in tumors. TCRdb independently ran MiXCR on the reads; one entry per CDR3 protein. The sample comprises tens of thousands of distinct CDR3 sequences, roughly 9% of which are singletons, and 0.95% to 1.3% rests with the top ten. The specimen comprised PBMCs, sampled before treatment. All receptors come from a male donor with prostate cancer. Both conserved end residues are trimmed from each CDR3. D genes are given only for firm matches.

V gene: TRBV5-1
J gene: TRBJ2-1
D gene: TRBD2
CDR3 protein: ASSGGTSGASSYNEQF

V gene: TRBV5-4
J gene: TRBJ1-3
D gene: NA
CDR3 protein: ASSSDSHSGNTIY

V gene: TRBV11-2
J gene: TRBJ2-1
D gene: NA
CDR3 protein: ASSLGSTPSF

V gene: TRBV11-2
J gene: TRBJ2-3
D gene: NA
CDR3 protein: ASSSAYGGTDTQY

V gene: TRBV27
J gene: TRBJ2-4
D gene: NA
CDR3 protein: ASSPSLGGNIQY

V gene: TRBV12-3/TRBV12-4
J gene: TRBJ2-4
D gene: NA
CDR3 protein: ASSFPAVLAKNIQY

V gene: TRBV7-2
J gene: TRBJ1-2
D gene: NA
CDR3 protein: ASSGGGRGSEGYT

V gene: TRBV30
J gene: TRBJ2-7
D gene: TRBD2
CDR3 protein: AWSPPAATSYLYEQY

V gene: TRBV7-2
J gene: TRBJ2-7
D gene: NA
CDR3 protein: ASGVGASSYEQY

V gene: TRBV28
J gene: TRBJ2-7
D gene: NA
CDR3 protein: ASSLQGLYEQY

V gene: TRBV19
J gene: TRBJ2-1
D gene: NA
CDR3 protein: ASTLGGGLYNEQF

V gene: TRBV7-2
J gene: TRBJ2-3
D gene: NA
CDR3 protein: ASSLAARSDTQY

V gene: TRBV20-1
J gene: TRBJ1-3
D gene: TRBD1
CDR3 protein: SASQGVNSGNTIY

V gene: TRBV6-2/TRBV6-3
J gene: TRBJ1-1
D gene: NA
CDR3 protein: ASSYSGRGPEAF

V gene: TRBV5-1
J gene: TRBJ2-7
D gene: NA
CDR3 protein: ASSFLGGGEQY

V gene: TRBV6-5
J gene: TRBJ2-6
D gene: NA
CDR3 protein: ASRKGSLSGANVLT

V gene: TRBV6-1
J gene: TRBJ2-6
D gene: NA
CDR3 protein: ASSAGSGANVLT

V gene: TRBV11-2
J gene: TRBJ2-5
D gene: NA
CDR3 protein: ASSLFPPNQETQY

V gene: TRBV19
J gene: TRBJ2-7
D gene: TRBD2
CDR3 protein: ASSNGLAGGEQY

V gene: TRBV28
J gene: TRBJ2-1
D gene: NA
CDR3 protein: ASSLTGRGTLYNEQF

V gene: TRBV30
J gene: TRBJ1-5
D gene: NA
CDR3 protein: AWSGGGFGNQPQH

V gene: TRBV6-5
J gene: TRBJ1-6
D gene: NA
CDR3 protein: ASSWGRRGDSPLH

V gene: TRBV29-1
J gene: TRBJ1-3
D gene: NA
CDR3 protein: SVARESGNTIY

V gene: TRBV7-2
J gene: TRBJ2-2
D gene: NA
CDR3 protein: ASSAIGTGELF

V gene: TRBV5-4
J gene: TRBJ2-3
D gene: TRBD2
CDR3 protein: ASSWEGRDTQY

V gene: TRBV19
J gene: TRBJ2-7
D gene: NA
CDR3 protein: ASTPSQEAYEQY

V gene: TRBV30
J gene: TRBJ2-3
D gene: TRBD1
CDR3 protein: AWSGTATDTQY

V gene: TRBV18
J gene: TRBJ2-7
D gene: NA
CDR3 protein: ASSPPNGEEQY

V gene: TRBV10-3
J gene: TRBJ2-3
D gene: NA
CDR3 protein: AISAQTGITDTQY

V gene: TRBV7-2
J gene: TRBJ2-3
D gene: NA
CDR3 protein: ASSSRRGTDTQY

V gene: TRBV27
J gene: TRBJ2-1
D gene: NA
CDR3 protein: ASSSPPTGLSNEQF

V gene: TRBV20-1
J gene: TRBJ1-6
D gene: TRBD1
CDR3 protein: SAATGTGDSPLH

V gene: TRBV18
J gene: TRBJ2-1
D gene: TRBD2
CDR3 protein: ASSPLAGGHNEQF

V gene: TRBV2
J gene: TRBJ2-5
D gene: NA
CDR3 protein: ASSRPGLRGQETQY

V gene: TRBV6-8
J gene: TRBJ2-1
D gene: NA
CDR3 protein: ASSYRRPFYNEQF

V gene: TRBV3-1
J gene: TRBJ2-1
D gene: TRBD2
CDR3 protein: ASSPERGSYNEQF